Shown below are 10 T cell receptor beta chains from a single sample sequenced in a study of blood T cell repertoires in COVID-19. Sequencing was performed with immunoSEQ multiplex PCR; in TCRdb, only in-frame clones are kept and a portion is missing. This table has around 250,000 clones, 80% to 90% appearing once. The sequenced sample consisted of PBMCs or T cells enriched from blood (not recorded which). These receptors were obtained from a woman between 40 and 50 years old who had been exposed to COVID-19.

This chain joins TRBV4-3 and TRBJ2-2, with a possible D match to TRBD1 (6 bases). The CDR3 sequence is 15 residues long. The germline V gene encodes CDR1 LGHNA and CDR2 YSLEER. V was cut by 1 base and J by 5 bases, with 11 bases left in between. The CDR3 loop is CASSQVPQGTGELFF. The CDR3 DNA is TGCGCCAGCAGCCAAGTACCGCAGGGGACCGGGGAGCTGTTTTTT.

The chain joins TRBV10-3 to TRBJ2-7; D remains unclear. Trimming stripped 10 bases from V and 5 bases from J, with 12 bases between. Germline V CDR1 and CDR2: ENHRY, SYGVKD. The CDR3 extends over 11 amino acids. The CDR3 nucleotides read TGTGCCAGCGGCGAGGTCCACGAGCAGTACTTC. Its protein is CASGEVHEQYF.

The V call is TRBV5-5, the J call TRBJ1-4, with a possible D match to TRBD1 (5 bases). V was clipped by 5 bases and J by 8 bases, with 22 bases between them. The CDR3 runs 16 residues. The germline V gene encodes CDR1 SGHKS and CDR2 YYEKEE (reference sequence). The CDR3 region has the DNA TGTGCCAGCAGGACCACATCGGGGGGGTTCGGAGAAAAACTGTTTTTT. Encoded protein: CASRTTSGGFGEKLFF.

Only a few counts were recorded for this clone. V usage is TRBV10-3 and J usage is TRBJ1-5, with 7 bases lining up with TRBD1. V was clipped by 6 bases and J by 4 bases; unmatched bases: 6. Germline V gene data show CDR1 as ENHRY and CDR2 as SYGVKD. This CDR3 spans 14 amino acids. In DNA, the CDR3 is TGTGCCATCAGCCGGCAGGGGGAGAATCAGCCCCAGCATTTT. Translating gives CAISRQGENQPQHF.

In the case of this clone: Additional DNA sequences in this sample encode the identical CDR3. The chain joins TRBV7-9 to TRBJ1-1, with D unclear. Germline lookup yields CDR1 SEHNR and CDR2 FQNEAQ (reference sequence). V gave up 6 bases and J gave up 1 base, with 9 bases separating them. This CDR3 spans 13 amino acids. CDR3 DNA sequence: TGTGCCAGCAGTTCTACAGAGAACACTGAAGCTTTCTTT. This encodes CASSSTENTEAFF.

CDR3 region: CASSVGGQGTDTEAFF. The CDR3 coding sequence is TGTGCCAGCAGCGTAGGAGGACAGGGGACGGACACTGAAGCTTTCTTT. This chain connects TRBV9 to TRBJ1-1, with TRBD1 matching 9 bases. CDR1 and CDR2 from the germline V gene are SGDLS and YYNGEE. The CDR3 covers 16 residues. The V and J ends lost 0 bases and 3 bases, in that order; junction bases with no gene match: 6.

The chain recombines TRBV25-1 with TRBJ2-1, with D possibly being TRBD1 (5 bases). Germline assignment: CDR1 MGHDK and CDR2 SYGVNS. V was cut by 4 bases and J by 0 bases, with 13 bases left in between. This CDR3 has 16 amino acids. CDR3 residues: CASSVQGIDSYNEQFF. The CDR3 coding sequence is TGTGCCAGCAGTGTTCAGGGAATTGACTCCTACAATGAGCAGTTCTTC.

This sequence joins TRBV19 and TRBJ2-7, with D tentatively TRBD1 (5 bases). Between the trimmed V and J ends, which lost 2 bases and 4 bases, there was a span of 9 bases. This CDR3 is 13 amino acids long. Germline lookup yields CDR1 LNHDA and CDR2 SQIVND (reference sequence). The DNA for the CDR3 is TGTGCCAGTAGTATAAATCAGGGTTACGAGCAGTACTTC. Protein product: CASSINQGYEQYF. Looking up the rest from reference TRBV19 and TRBJ2-7 gives the full variable domain: DGGITQSPKYLFRKEGQNVTLSCEQNLNHDAMYWYRQDPGQGLRLIYYSQIVNDFQKGDIAEGYSVSREKKESFPLTVTSAQKNPTAFYLCASSINQGYEQYFGPGTRLTVT.

The table lists this clone with a count of one. The chain combines TRBV7-3 with TRBJ2-1; 7 positions match TRBD2. CDR1 and CDR2 from the germline V gene are SGHTA and FQGTGA. The CDR3 is 12 residues long. The trim removed 5 bases at V and 9 bases at J, leaving 4 bases unmatched. The chain's CDR3 is CASSTSGGEQFF. In DNA, the CDR3 is TGTGCCAGCAGCACCTCGGGGGGTGAGCAGTTCTTC.

V is TRBV3-1 (or the pseudogene TRBV3-2) and J is TRBJ1-2, with 11 positions matching TRBD1. Trimming cost V 3 bases and J 7 bases; bases outside gene matches: 4. CDR3 length: 14 amino acids. Germline CDR1 reads LGHDT; CDR2 reads YNNKEL (reference sequence). The CDR3 DNA reads as TGTGCCAGCAGCCACCAAGGACAGGGGGCTGGCTACACCTTC. Encoded protein: CASSHQGQGAGYTF.